The subject of this entry is one T cell receptor beta chain. Antigen specificity is unknown. The record originates from a study of cytomegalovirus exposure and HLA in healthy donors. Whole-study findings and limits: V- and J-gene trimming of TCR beta was linked (in a later analysis) to a missense DCLRE1C variant. Per published reports, the classifier diagnosed cytomegalovirus status with high specificity and sensitivity. The authors assumed roughly uniform sequencing depth across donors for presence/absence analyses.

Donors consisted of healthy bone marrow donors. CDR1 and CDR2 (germline): SGHDT, YYEEEE. The CDR3 spans 14 residues. V dropped 7 bases and J dropped 4; count of bases not matched to a gene: 8. The study ran its PCR with 60 Vbeta and 13 Jbeta primers. Sequencing used immunoSEQ multiplex PCR; TCRdb keeps in-frame clones, though not all of them. The sample shows about 140,000 clones, and roughly 2.6% sits with its ten largest clones. The TCR comes from a man in his forties or fifties in good health and CMV-seronegative. The chain is built from TRBV5-6 and TRBJ1-3; 7 bases are a match to TRBD1. Sequenced: PBMCs. CDR3 in amino acids: CASETGLEGNTIYF. The CDR3 DNA is TGTGCCAGCGAGACAGGGCTGGAGGGAAACACCATATATTTT.